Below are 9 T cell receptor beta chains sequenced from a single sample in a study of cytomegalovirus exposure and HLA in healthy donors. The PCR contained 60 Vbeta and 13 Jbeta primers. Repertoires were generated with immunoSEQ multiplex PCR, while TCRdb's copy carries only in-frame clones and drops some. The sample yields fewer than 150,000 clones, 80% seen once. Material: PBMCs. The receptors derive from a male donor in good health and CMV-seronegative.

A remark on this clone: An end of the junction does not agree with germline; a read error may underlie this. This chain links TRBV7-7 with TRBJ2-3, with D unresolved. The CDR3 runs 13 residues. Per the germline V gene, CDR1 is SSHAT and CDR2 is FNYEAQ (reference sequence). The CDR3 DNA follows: TGTGCTAGCAGCCAAATCCCCACAGATACGCAGTATTTT. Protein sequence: CASSQIPTDTQYF. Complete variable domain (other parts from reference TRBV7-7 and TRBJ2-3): GAGVSQSPRYKVTKRGQDVTLRCDPISSHATLYWYQQALGQGPEFLTYFNYEAQPDKSGLPSDRFSAERPEGSISTLTIQRTEQRDSAMYRCASSQIPTDTQYFGPGTRLTVL.

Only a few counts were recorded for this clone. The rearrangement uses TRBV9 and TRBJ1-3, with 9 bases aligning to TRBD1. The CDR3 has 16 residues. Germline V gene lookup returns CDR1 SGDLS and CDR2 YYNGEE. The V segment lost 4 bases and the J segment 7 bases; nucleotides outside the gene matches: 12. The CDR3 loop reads CASSLPGQGGGNTIYF. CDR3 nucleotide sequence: TGTGCCAGCAGCTTACCGGGACAGGGAGGAGGGAACACCATATATTTT.

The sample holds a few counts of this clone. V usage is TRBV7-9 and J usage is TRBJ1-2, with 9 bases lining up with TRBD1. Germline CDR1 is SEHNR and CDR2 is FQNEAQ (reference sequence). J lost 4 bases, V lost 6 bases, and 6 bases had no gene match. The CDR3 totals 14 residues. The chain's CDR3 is CASRGQGNLYGYTF. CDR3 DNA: TGTGCCAGCAGAGGACAGGGGAACCTCTATGGCTACACCTTC.

The CDR3 nucleotides read TGCGCCAGCAGCTTGTACAGTACCGGTGCTAGCGGGGGGGCCCAGTACTTC. This encodes CASSLYSTGASGGAQYF. The chain links TRBV5-1 to TRBJ2-5, with 12 bases fitting TRBD2. The CDR3 extends over 17 amino acids. Germline lookup yields CDR1 SGHRS and CDR2 YFSETQ. J lost 9 bases, V lost 1 base, and 13 bases had no gene match.

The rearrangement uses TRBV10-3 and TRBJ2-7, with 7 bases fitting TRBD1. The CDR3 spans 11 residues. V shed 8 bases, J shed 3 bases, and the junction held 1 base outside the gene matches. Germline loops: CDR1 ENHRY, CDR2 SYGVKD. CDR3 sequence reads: CAIGTVYEQYF. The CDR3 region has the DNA TGTGCCATCGGGACAGTCTACGAGCAGTACTTC.

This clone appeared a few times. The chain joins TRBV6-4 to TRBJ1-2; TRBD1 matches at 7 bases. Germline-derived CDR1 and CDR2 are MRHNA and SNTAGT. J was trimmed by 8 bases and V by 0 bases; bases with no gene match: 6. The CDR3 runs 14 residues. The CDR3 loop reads CASSDSKGAGGYTF. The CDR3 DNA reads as TGTGCCAGCAGTGACTCGAAGGGGGCGGGAGGCTACACCTTC.

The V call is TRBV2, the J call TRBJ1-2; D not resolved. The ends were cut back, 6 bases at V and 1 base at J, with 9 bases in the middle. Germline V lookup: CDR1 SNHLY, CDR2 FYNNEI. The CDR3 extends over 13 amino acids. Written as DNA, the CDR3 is TGTGCCAGCAGCCCACAGCTTAACTATGGCTACACCTTC. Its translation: CASSPQLNYGYTF.

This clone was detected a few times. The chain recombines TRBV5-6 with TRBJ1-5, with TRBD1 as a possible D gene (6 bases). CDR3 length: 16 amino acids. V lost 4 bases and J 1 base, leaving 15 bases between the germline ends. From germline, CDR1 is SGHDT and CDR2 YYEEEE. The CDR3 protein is CASSVAQGFSNQPQHF. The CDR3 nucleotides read TGTGCCAGCAGCGTGGCACAGGGTTTCAGCAATCAGCCCCAGCATTTT. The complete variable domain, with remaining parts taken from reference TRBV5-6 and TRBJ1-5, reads DAGVTQSPTHLIKTRGQQVTLRCSPKSGHDTVSWYQQALGQGPQFIFQYYEEEERQRGNFPDRFSGHQFPNYSSELNVNALLLGDSALYLCASSVAQGFSNQPQHFGDGTRLSIL.

CDR3 residues: CASISESSYNSPLHF. As DNA, the CDR3 is TGTGCCAGCATTTCCGAGAGCTCCTATAATTCACCCCTCCACTTT. The chain carries TRBV6-6 and TRBJ1-6; D is unclear. From germline, CDR1 is MNHNY and CDR2 SVGAGI (reference sequence). Between the trimmed V and J ends, which lost 7 bases and 0 bases, there was a span of 10 bases. The CDR3 loop spans 15 amino acids.